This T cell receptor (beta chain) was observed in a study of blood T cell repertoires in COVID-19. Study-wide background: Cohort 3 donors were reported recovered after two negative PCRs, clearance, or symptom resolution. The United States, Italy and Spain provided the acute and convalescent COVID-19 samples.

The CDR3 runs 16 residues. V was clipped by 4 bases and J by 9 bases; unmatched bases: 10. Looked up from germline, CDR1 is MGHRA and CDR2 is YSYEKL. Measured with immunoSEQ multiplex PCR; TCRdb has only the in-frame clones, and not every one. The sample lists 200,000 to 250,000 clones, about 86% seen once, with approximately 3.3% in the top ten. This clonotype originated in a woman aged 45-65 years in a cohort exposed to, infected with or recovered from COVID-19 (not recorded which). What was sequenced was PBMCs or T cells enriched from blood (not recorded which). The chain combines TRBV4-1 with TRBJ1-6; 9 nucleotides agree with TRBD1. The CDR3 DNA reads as TGCGCCAGCAGCCGACCAACAGGGGGCCTACGTTCACCCCTCCACTTT. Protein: CASSRPTGGLRSPLHF.